These T cell receptor beta chains were read from a single sample in a study of neurological immune-mediated disorders. TCRdb used MiXCR to reprocess the 5' RACE reads, holding one entry per CDR3 protein. The sample lists approximately 40,000 distinct CDR3 sequences; under 13% were seen once. The sequenced sample was PBMCs. The receptors here all came from a woman between 25 and 40 years old with HTLV-1-associated myelopathy (HAM/TSP). Each CDR3 is given without its conserved first and last residue. Fields, in order: J gene, V gene, CDR3 protein.

TRBJ1-2 TRBV20-1 SARRRTTLGGYT
TRBJ2-3 TRBV20-1 SARGLAGGADTQY
TRBJ2-3 TRBV24-1 ATSEGKWSTDTQY
TRBJ1-2 TRBV5-1 ASSLSPGDYGYT
TRBJ2-3 TRBV7-2 ASSLRRGGNARSTDTQY
TRBJ1-1 TRBV5-1 ASSLRGNTEAF
TRBJ1-2 TRBV5-1 ASSLDGAGYGYT
TRBJ1-1 TRBV18 ASSPQGAQPEAF
TRBJ2-7 TRBV20-1 SALPGTGTYEQY
TRBJ2-7 TRBV20-1 SAREGSMRDEQY
TRBJ2-1 TRBV3-1 ASSRTDEQF
TRBJ2-5 TRBV7-2 ASSLPAGDKETQY
TRBJ2-3 TRBV5-1 ASRGGGIGDTQY
TRBJ2-7 TRBV7-8 ASSLQGRFSYEQY
TRBJ2-4 TRBV10-3 AIQQGAENIQY
TRBJ2-2 TRBV20-1 SAREGLAGGTGELF
TRBJ2-7 TRBV2 ASSRGEYEQY
TRBJ2-7 TRBV7-8 ASSLVLWGTDGYEQY
TRBJ2-7 TRBV20-1 SAKGLAGGPYEQY
TRBJ1-5 TRBV7-2 ASSLATGARNQPQH
TRBJ2-3 TRBV7-3 ASSFSGGEGDTQY
TRBJ2-4 TRBV20-1 SARRLNLAKNIQY
TRBJ2-7 TRBV6-5 ASSATGTGGPYEQY
TRBJ1-1 TRBV20-1 SARDEHLAAGNTEAF
TRBJ2-7 TRBV10-3 AISERGNEQY
TRBJ1-3 TRBV29-1 SVEDAGGAEGNTIY
TRBJ1-1 TRBV6-5 ASRRHLGDTEAF
TRBJ1-2 TRBV20-1 SARAGTLGYGYT
TRBJ2-7 TRBV18 ASSPQGSYEQY
TRBJ2-3 TRBV5-1 ASSLTTLSTDTQY
TRBJ1-1 TRBV7-2 ASSPYTNTEAF
TRBJ2-1 TRBV7-9 ASSLLNPTEQF
TRBJ1-2 TRBV20-1 SARGAGDGYT
TRBJ1-2 TRBV6-5 ASMRASRVGGGYT
TRBJ2-7 TRBV5-1 ASSAMKGGSYEQY
TRBJ1-2 TRBV19 ASRGTERLNYGYT
TRBJ2-2 TRBV13 ASSSGTHSRNTGELF
TRBJ1-5 TRBV20-1 SAPTSGTGPNQPQH
TRBJ2-3 TRBV9 ASSVARGGSDTQY
TRBJ2-1 TRBV14 ASSQVPGQGDNEQF
TRBJ1-3 TRBV6-5 ASSYSSAFSGNTIY
TRBJ2-7 TRBV20-1 SARLSATEQY
TRBJ1-2 TRBV6-5 ASSLAPGQGARGYT
TRBJ2-2 TRBV5-1 ASSGRGPGGELF
TRBJ1-1 TRBV3-1 ASSQQGVGTEAF
TRBJ2-5 TRBV5-4 ASSIAAQETQY
TRBJ1-6 TRBV20-1 SAREGGSSYNSPLH
TRBJ2-5 TRBV5-1 ASSLSSGNQETQY
TRBJ2-3 TRBV10-3 AITKTGLVRY
TRBJ1-2 TRBV5-1 ASSFVGGSNYGYT
TRBJ1-2 TRBV5-1 ASSSWGQGRGPYGYT
TRBJ2-3 TRBV25-1 ASSEYAAPRADTQY
TRBJ2-1 TRBV20-1 MARDEDNEQF
TRBJ1-2 TRBV12-3/TRBV12-4 ASSLREMSGGYT
TRBJ1-1 TRBV10-3 ATRGASNTEAF